A selection of T cell receptor beta chains follows, all from one sample in a study of T-cell memory formation after mild COVID-19. MiXCR, run by TCRdb on the 5' RACE reads, gives a single entry per CDR3 protein. The sample records about 390,000 distinct CDR3 sequences, approximately 15% being singletons. Sequences were obtained from PBMCs or a T cell subset sorted from them (not recorded which). The origin of the receptors is a man younger than 35 who had mild COVID-19 (a few samples of this study predate the infection). Cell type and time point are not known. The CDR3 runs from the conserved cysteine through the conserved F or W. The D gene is left open where the match is weak. Clone size is stated in some rows and not others, as once, few, many or a class when expanded.

d_gene: .
v_gene: TRBV6-2/TRBV6-3
j_gene: TRBJ1-1
abundance: few
CDR3nt: TGTGCCAGCAGTTACACTGAGGGTGACACTGAAGCTTTCTTT
CDR3aa: CASSYTEGDTEAFF

d_gene: TRBD1
v_gene: TRBV5-1
j_gene: TRBJ1-2
abundance: few
CDR3nt: TGCGCCAGCAGCACCGGGACAGGGTCTATAGGAGCTAACTATGGCTACACCTTC
CDR3aa: CASSTGTGSIGANYGYTF

d_gene: TRBD1
v_gene: TRBV2
j_gene: TRBJ1-1
abundance: .
CDR3nt: TGTGCCAGCATGTTTGAACAGTTCCGGACAGGAGCTTTCTTT
CDR3aa: CASMFEQFRTGAFF

d_gene: .
v_gene: TRBV4-3
j_gene: TRBJ1-5
abundance: .
CDR3nt: TGCGCCAGCAGCCAAGCCGAAAATCAGCCCCAGCATTTT
CDR3aa: CASSQAENQPQHF

d_gene: .
v_gene: TRBV10-1
j_gene: TRBJ2-3
abundance: few
CDR3nt: TGCGCCAGCAGTGAGTCTTGGCAGGGGCCGCAGTATTTT
CDR3aa: CASSESWQGPQYF

d_gene: .
v_gene: TRBV5-4
j_gene: TRBJ2-5
abundance: few
CDR3nt: TGTGCCAGCAGCCCCCCGACTAGTGGGGAACAAGAGACCCAGTACTTC
CDR3aa: CASSPPTSGEQETQYF

d_gene: TRBD1
v_gene: TRBV27
j_gene: TRBJ2-5
abundance: .
CDR3nt: TGTGCCAGCAGTCCACCACTTGGAGGGACAGGGGGCGGTCGGGAGACCCAGTACTTC
CDR3aa: CASSPPLGGTGGGRETQYF

d_gene: TRBD1
v_gene: TRBV18
j_gene: TRBJ1-6
abundance: few
CDR3nt: TGTGCCAGCTCACTACAAGGGGGCGCGAATTCACCCCTCCACTTT
CDR3aa: CASSLQGGANSPLHF

d_gene: TRBD1
v_gene: TRBV6-1
j_gene: TRBJ1-5
abundance: many
CDR3nt: TGTGCCAGCAGTGGGGGACAGGGGTACAATCAGCCCCAGCATTTT
CDR3aa: CASSGGQGYNQPQHF

d_gene: .
v_gene: TRBV7-9
j_gene: TRBJ1-2
abundance: .
CDR3nt: TGTGCCAGCAGCGCCCAGGGTGCAGGCGGCTACACCTTC
CDR3aa: CASSAQGAGGYTF

d_gene: .
v_gene: TRBV18
j_gene: TRBJ1-1
abundance: few
CDR3nt: TGTGCCAGCTCACCCGTCACGGGGGACTTGAACACTGAAGCTTTCTTT
CDR3aa: CASSPVTGDLNTEAFF

d_gene: TRBD1
v_gene: TRBV7-9
j_gene: TRBJ1-1
abundance: many
CDR3nt: TGTGCCAGCAGCCGGCAGGGGGCCGAAGCTTTCTTT
CDR3aa: CASSRQGAEAFF

d_gene: TRBD1
v_gene: TRBV4-3
j_gene: TRBJ2-7
abundance: .
CDR3nt: TGCGCCAGCAGCCAATACTTAACAGGGGGATACGAGCAGTACTTC
CDR3aa: CASSQYLTGGYEQYF

d_gene: .
v_gene: TRBV6-2/TRBV6-3
j_gene: TRBJ2-7
abundance: .
CDR3nt: TGTGCCAGCCGACGGACAGTCATGCTACCCTTCTCTTCCTACGAGCAGTACTTC
CDR3aa: CASRRTVMLPFSSYEQYF

d_gene: TRBD1
v_gene: TRBV6-6
j_gene: TRBJ1-3
abundance: few
CDR3nt: TGTGCCAGCAGTCCACAGGGGGCTAGAAACACCATATATTTT
CDR3aa: CASSPQGARNTIYF

d_gene: .
v_gene: TRBV20-1
j_gene: TRBJ1-5
abundance: .
CDR3nt: TGCAGTGTGCGCGGGGAGCCCCAGCATTTT
CDR3aa: CSVRGEPQHF

d_gene: .
v_gene: TRBV6-4
j_gene: TRBJ2-2
abundance: few
CDR3nt: TGTGCCAGCAGTGAAGATGCCACCGGGGAGCTGTTTTTT
CDR3aa: CASSEDATGELFF

d_gene: .
v_gene: TRBV20-1
j_gene: TRBJ2-7
abundance: few
CDR3nt: TGCAGTGCTAGCCGGGAAGCCTACGAGCAGTACTTC
CDR3aa: CSASREAYEQYF

d_gene: TRBD1
v_gene: TRBV5-5
j_gene: TRBJ2-5
abundance: few
CDR3nt: TGTGCCAGCACCGCCAGCCAGGGGGCTGCGGAGACCCAGTACTTC
CDR3aa: CASTASQGAAETQYF

d_gene: TRBD1
v_gene: TRBV4-3
j_gene: TRBJ1-1
abundance: .
CDR3nt: TGCGCCAGCAGCCTATCCGGGACAGCGAACACTGAAGCTTTCTTT
CDR3aa: CASSLSGTANTEAFF

d_gene: .
v_gene: TRBV9
j_gene: TRBJ2-5
abundance: .
CDR3nt: TGTGCCAGCAGCGCCCTGAGCGGACAAGAGACCCAGTACTTC
CDR3aa: CASSALSGQETQYF

d_gene: TRBD2
v_gene: TRBV7-6
j_gene: TRBJ2-3
abundance: few
CDR3nt: TGTGCCAGCAGCTTAGTGGCCAGCGGGGGATGGGATACGCAGTATTTT
CDR3aa: CASSLVASGGWDTQYF

d_gene: .
v_gene: TRBV7-9
j_gene: TRBJ2-7
abundance: few
CDR3nt: TGTGCCAGCAGTTCACAACCCCGGGACCGCTACGAGCAGTACTTC
CDR3aa: CASSSQPRDRYEQYF

d_gene: .
v_gene: TRBV6-6
j_gene: TRBJ1-2
abundance: .
CDR3nt: TGTGCCGTCCGGGGACTCAGCACCTCTCCCTATGGCTACACCTTC
CDR3aa: CAVRGLSTSPYGYTF

d_gene: TRBD1
v_gene: TRBV7-6
j_gene: TRBJ2-2
abundance: .
CDR3nt: TGTGCCAGCAGCGACAGACAGGGGGGCTCCGGGGAGCTGTTTTTT
CDR3aa: CASSDRQGGSGELFF

d_gene: .
v_gene: TRBV20-1
j_gene: TRBJ2-1
abundance: few
CDR3nt: TGCAGTGCTACCCCGACCGGGCCGGCAAATGAGCAGTTCTTC
CDR3aa: CSATPTGPANEQFF

d_gene: TRBD1
v_gene: TRBV3-1
j_gene: TRBJ2-1
abundance: many
CDR3nt: TGTGCCAGCAGCCTCACCGGGACAGGGAATGAGCAGTTCTTC
CDR3aa: CASSLTGTGNEQFF

d_gene: .
v_gene: TRBV7-9
j_gene: TRBJ2-3
abundance: many
CDR3nt: TGTGCCAGCAGCCGCAGCCTCGGGGTGGCGACACAGTATTTT
CDR3aa: CASSRSLGVATQYF

d_gene: TRBD1
v_gene: TRBV2
j_gene: TRBJ2-5
abundance: .
CDR3nt: TGTGCCAGCGTGAGGACAGGGAGGCACGAGACCCAGTACTTC
CDR3aa: CASVRTGRHETQYF